The 2 T cell receptor beta chains below come from one sample, sequenced in a study of T cells in localized non-small cell lung cancer. The repertoire was sequenced with immunoSEQ multiplex PCR; TCRdb's copy has only in-frame clones and lacks some. The data hold some 15,000 clones, with over 75% observed a single time. This specimen was peripheral blood, taken before any cancer treatment. Source of these receptors: a male donor at least 60 years old with stage I lung adenocarcinoma.

This chain connects TRBV12-5 to TRBJ2-1, with 11 bases lining up with TRBD2. The germline CDR1 and CDR2 sequences are LGHNT and FRNRAP. The CDR3 loop spans 17 amino acids. V was clipped by 0 bases and J by 5 bases; unmatched bases: 6. This chain's CDR3 is CASGLVRLAGRNNEQFF. In nucleotides, the CDR3 is TGTGCTAGTGGTTTGGTACGACTAGCGGGGCGAAACAATGAGCAGTTCTTC.

This chain joins TRBV7-8 and TRBJ1-2, with D tentatively TRBD1 (6 bases). The CDR3 sequence is 15 residues long. V shed 2 bases and J shed 3 bases, with 13 bases lying between them. The germline V gene encodes CDR1 SGHVS and CDR2 FQNEAQ. CDR3 loop: CASSLRYRGDYGYTF. CDR3 nucleotides: TGTGCCAGCAGCTTACGTTATAGGGGGGACTATGGCTACACCTTC.